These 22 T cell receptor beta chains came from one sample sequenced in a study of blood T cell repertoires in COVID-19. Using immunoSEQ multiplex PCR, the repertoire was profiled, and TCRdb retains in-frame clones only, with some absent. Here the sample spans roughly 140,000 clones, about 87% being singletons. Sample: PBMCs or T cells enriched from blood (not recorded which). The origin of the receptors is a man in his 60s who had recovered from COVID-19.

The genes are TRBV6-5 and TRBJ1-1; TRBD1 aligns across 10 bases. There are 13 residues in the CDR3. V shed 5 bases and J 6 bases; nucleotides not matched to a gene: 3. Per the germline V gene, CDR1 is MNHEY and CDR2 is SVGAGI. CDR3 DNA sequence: TGTGCCAGCAGTCGACAGGGGGCGTCTGAAGCTTTCTTT. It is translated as CASSRQGASEAFF.

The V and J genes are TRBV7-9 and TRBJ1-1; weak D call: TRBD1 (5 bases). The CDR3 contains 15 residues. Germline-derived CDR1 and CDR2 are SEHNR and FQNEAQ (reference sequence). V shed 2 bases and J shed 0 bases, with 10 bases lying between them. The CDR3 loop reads CASSLSGSMNTEAFF. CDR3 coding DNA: TGTGCCAGCAGCTTATCAGGGTCCATGAACACTGAAGCTTTCTTT.

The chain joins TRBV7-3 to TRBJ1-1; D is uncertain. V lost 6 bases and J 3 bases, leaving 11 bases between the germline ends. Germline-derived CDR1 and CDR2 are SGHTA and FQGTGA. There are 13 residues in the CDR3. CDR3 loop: CASRGTSYTEAFF. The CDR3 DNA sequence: TGTGCCAGCAGGGGCACTAGTTACACTGAAGCTTTCTTT.

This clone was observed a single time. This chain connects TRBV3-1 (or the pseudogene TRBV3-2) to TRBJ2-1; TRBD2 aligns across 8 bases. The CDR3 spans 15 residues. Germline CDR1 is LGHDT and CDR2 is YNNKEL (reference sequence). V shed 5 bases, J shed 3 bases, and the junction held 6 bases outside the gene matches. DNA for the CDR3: TGTGCCAGCAGCTTTTGGCGGGGGGACTACAATGAGCAGTTCTTC. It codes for CASSFWRGDYNEQFF.

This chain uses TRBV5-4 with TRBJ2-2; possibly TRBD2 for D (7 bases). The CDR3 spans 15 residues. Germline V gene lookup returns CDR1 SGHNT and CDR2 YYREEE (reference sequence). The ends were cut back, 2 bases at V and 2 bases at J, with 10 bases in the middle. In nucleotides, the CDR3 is TGTGCCAGCAGCTTCGGGGGGCCAAACACCGGGGAGCTGTTTTTT. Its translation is CASSFGGPNTGELFF.

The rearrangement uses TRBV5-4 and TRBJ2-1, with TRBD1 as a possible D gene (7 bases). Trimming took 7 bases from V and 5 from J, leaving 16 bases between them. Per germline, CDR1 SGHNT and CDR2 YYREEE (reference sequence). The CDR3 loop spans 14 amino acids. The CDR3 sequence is CASLDRTKDNEQFF. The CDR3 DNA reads TGTGCCAGCCTGGACAGGACTAAGGACAATGAGCAGTTCTTC.

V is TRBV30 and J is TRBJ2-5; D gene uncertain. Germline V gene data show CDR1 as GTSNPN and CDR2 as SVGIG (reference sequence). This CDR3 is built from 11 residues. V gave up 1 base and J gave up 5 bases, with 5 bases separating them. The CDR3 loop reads CAWSARETQYF. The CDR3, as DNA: TGTGCCTGGAGTGCCCGGGAGACCCAGTACTTC.

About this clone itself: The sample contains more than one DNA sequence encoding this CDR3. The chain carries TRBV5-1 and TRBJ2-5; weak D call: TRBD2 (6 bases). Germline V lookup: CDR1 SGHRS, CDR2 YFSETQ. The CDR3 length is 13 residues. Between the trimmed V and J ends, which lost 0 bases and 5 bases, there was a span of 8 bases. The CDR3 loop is CASSLGRGETQYF. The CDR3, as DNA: TGCGCCAGCAGCTTGGGACGGGGGGAGACCCAGTACTTC.

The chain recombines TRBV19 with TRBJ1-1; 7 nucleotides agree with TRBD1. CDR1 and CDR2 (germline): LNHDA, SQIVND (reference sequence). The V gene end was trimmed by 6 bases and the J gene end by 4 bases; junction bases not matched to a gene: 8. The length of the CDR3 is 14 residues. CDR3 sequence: CASSRDSLGTEAFF. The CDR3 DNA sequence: TGTGCCAGTAGCCGGGACAGCCTTGGCACTGAAGCTTTCTTT.

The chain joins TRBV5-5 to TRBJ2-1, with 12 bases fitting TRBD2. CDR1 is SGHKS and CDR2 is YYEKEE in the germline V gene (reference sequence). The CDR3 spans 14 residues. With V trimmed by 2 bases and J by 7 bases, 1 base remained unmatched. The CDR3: CASSFGTSGNEQFF. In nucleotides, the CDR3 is TGTGCCAGCAGCTTCGGGACTAGCGGGAATGAGCAGTTCTTC.

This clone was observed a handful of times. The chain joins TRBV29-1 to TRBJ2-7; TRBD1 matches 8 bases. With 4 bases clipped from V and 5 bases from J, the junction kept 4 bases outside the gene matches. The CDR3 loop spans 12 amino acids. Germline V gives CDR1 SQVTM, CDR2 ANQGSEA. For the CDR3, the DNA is TGCAGCGTTGGGACAGGGTGGAACGAGCAGTACTTC. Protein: CSVGTGWNEQYF.

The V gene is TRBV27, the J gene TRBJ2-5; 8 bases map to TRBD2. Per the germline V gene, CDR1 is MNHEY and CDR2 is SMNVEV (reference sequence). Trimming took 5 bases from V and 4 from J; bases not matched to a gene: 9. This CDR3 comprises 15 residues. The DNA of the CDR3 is TGTGCCAGCAGTGGGTGGGGGCGGGGGGTAGAGACCCAGTACTTC. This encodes CASSGWGRGVETQYF.

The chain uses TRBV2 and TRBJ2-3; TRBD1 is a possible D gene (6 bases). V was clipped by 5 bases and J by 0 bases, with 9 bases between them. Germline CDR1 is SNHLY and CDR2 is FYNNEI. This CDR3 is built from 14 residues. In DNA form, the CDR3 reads TGTGCCAGCAGTCGGACAGCTAGCACAGATACGCAGTATTTT. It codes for CASSRTASTDTQYF.

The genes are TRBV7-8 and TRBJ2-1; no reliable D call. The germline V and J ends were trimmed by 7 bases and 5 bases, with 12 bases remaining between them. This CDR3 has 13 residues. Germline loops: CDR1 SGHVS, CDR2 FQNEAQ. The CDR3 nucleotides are TGTGCCAGCAACCAACGGTTGGACAATGAGCAGTTCTTC. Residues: CASNQRLDNEQFF.

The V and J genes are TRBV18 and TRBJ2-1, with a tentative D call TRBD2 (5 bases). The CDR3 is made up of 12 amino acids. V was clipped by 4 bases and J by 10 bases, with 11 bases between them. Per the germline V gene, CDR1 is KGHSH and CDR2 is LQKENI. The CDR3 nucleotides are TGTGCCAGCTCACTAGTCCGGGGAGAGCAGTTCTTC. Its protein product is CASSLVRGEQFF.

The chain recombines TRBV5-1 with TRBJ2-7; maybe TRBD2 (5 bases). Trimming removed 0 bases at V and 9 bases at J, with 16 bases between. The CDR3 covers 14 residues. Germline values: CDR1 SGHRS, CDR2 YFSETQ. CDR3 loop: CASSLAASWGAQYF. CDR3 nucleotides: TGCGCCAGCAGCTTGGCCGCGAGTTGGGGAGCGCAGTACTTC.

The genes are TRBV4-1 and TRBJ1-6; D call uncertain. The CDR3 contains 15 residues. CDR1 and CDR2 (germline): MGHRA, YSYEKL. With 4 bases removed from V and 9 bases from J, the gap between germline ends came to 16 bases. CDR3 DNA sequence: TGCGCCAGCAGCCTCCGAGAGGCAGCCTTTTCACCCCTCCACTTT. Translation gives CASSLREAAFSPLHF.

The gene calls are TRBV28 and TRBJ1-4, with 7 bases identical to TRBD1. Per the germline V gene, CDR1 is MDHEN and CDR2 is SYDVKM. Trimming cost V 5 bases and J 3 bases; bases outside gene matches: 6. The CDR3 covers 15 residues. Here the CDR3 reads CASSARGTANEKLFF. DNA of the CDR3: TGTGCCAGCAGTGCTCGCGGGACAGCTAATGAAAAACTGTTTTTT.

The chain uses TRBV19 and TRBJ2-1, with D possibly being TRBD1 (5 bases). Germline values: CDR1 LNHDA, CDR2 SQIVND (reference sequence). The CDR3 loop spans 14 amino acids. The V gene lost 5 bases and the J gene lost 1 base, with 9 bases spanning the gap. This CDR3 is CASSQGRSYNEQFF. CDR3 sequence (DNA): TGTGCCAGTAGTCAGGGAAGATCCTACAATGAGCAGTTCTTC.

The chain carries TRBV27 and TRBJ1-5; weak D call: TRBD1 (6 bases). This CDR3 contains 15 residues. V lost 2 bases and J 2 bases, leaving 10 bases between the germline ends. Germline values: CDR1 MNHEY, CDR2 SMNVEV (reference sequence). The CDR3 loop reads CASSLTGPGNQPQHF. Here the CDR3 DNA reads TGTGCCAGCAGTTTAACAGGGCCCGGCAATCAGCCCCAGCATTTT.

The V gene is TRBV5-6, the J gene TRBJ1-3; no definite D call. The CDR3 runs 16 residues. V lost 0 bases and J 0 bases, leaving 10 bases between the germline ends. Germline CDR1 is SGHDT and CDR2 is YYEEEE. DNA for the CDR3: TGTGCCAGCAGCTTGGGCCACCCTAACTCTGGAAACACCATATATTTT. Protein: CASSLGHPNSGNTIYF.

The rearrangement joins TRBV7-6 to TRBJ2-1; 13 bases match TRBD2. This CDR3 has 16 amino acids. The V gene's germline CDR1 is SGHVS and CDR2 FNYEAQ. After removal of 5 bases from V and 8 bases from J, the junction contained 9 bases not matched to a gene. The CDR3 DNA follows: TGTGCCAGCAGCCGACTAGCGGGAGGTAGTCGTGATGAGCAGTTCTTC. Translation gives CASSRLAGGSRDEQFF.